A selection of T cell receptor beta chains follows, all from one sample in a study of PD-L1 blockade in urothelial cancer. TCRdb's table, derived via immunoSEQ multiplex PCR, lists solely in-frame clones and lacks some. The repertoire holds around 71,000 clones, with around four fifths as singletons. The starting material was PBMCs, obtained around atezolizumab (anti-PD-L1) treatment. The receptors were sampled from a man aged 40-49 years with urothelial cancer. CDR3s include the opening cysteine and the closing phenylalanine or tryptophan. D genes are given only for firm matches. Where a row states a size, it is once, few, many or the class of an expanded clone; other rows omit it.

TGTGCCAGCAGTTACTATCGAGGACAGGGGCAAGAGACCCAGTACTTC	CASSYYRGQGQETQYF	TRBD1	TRBJ2-5	NA	TRBV27	16
TGTGCCTGGAGTGGTATGAGGATGCGGACTGAAGCTTTCTTT	CAWSGMRMRTEAFF	NA	TRBJ1-1	few	TRBV30	14
TGCGCCAGCAGCCAAGATCGGCCAGGGGGGAGCGCAGAGACCCAGTACTTC	CASSQDRPGGSAETQYF	NA	TRBJ2-5	NA	TRBV4-3	17
TGTGCCAGCAGTATTCGGACAGGTGGAGGCTACACCTTC	CASSIRTGGGYTF	TRBD1	TRBJ1-2	NA	TRBV28	13
TGCGCCAGCAGCTTCCCCCGACTAGCGGGAGAAGGTTCCAATGAGCAGTTCTTC	CASSFPRLAGEGSNEQFF	TRBD2	TRBJ2-1	NA	TRBV5-1	18
TGTGCCAGCAGCCAAGGGAGTGGAAACACCATATATTTT	CASSQGSGNTIYF	NA	TRBJ1-3	NA	TRBV7-3	13
TGTGCCAGCAGCTTAGGCGGGAGGACCGATACGCAGTATTTT	CASSLGGRTDTQYF	TRBD2	TRBJ2-3	NA	TRBV7-2	14
TGCGCCAGCAGCTTGGCCTTAGCCACTGAAGCTTTCTTT	CASSLALATEAFF	NA	TRBJ1-1	once	TRBV5-1	13
TGTGCCACCCAGTTTGCGGGCGGGGAGAATGAAAAACTGTTTTTT	CATQFAGGENEKLFF	NA	TRBJ1-4	NA	TRBV25-1	15
TGTGCCAGCAGCTGGGTAGGGGGAGAGACCCAGTACTTC	CASSWVGGETQYF	NA	TRBJ2-5	NA	TRBV7-3	13
TGTGCCTGGAGTGTAAATCTCTCCGGGACTAAAAGACAAGAGACCCAGTACTTC	CAWSVNLSGTKRQETQYF	TRBD2	TRBJ2-5	NA	TRBV30	18
TGTGCCAGCAGCTTAAACAGGGGAAGCACAGATACGCAGTATTTT	CASSLNRGSTDTQYF	TRBD1	TRBJ2-3	once	TRBV7-6	15
TGCGCCAGCAGTGAACCGACTAGCGGGAGCGATACGCAGTATTTT	CASSEPTSGSDTQYF	TRBD2	TRBJ2-3	NA	TRBV10-1	15
TGTGCCAGCAGCTGGGGGACAGGGGGCACTGAAGCTTTCTTT	CASSWGTGGTEAFF	TRBD1	TRBJ1-1	NA	TRBV7-2	14
TGCGCCAGCAGCCAAGGTCGGATGGGCGGGGGCGAGCAGTACTTC	CASSQGRMGGGEQYF	TRBD2	TRBJ2-7	NA	TRBV4-1	15
TGCGCCAGCGGGGTCGGGGGGGGATCCTACAATGAGCAGTTCTTC	CASGVGGGSYNEQFF	TRBD2	TRBJ2-1	NA	TRBV5-1	15
TGTGCCAGTAGTAAAGGGGTTCGGAACACTGAAGCTTTCTTT	CASSKGVRNTEAFF	NA	TRBJ1-1	NA	TRBV19	14
TGTGCCACCCGCGGGAGGGGGGATCGCAATCAGCCCCAGCATTTT	CATRGRGDRNQPQHF	NA	TRBJ1-5	few	TRBV19	15
TGTGCCAGCAGCCCTCGAACTAGCGCGTACAATGAGCAGTTCTTC	CASSPRTSAYNEQFF	TRBD2	TRBJ2-1	NA	TRBV4-2	15
TGTGCCAGCAGCCCAGACAGGGATCGGGAAAAACTGTTTTTT	CASSPDRDREKLFF	TRBD1	TRBJ1-4	NA	TRBV27	14
TGTGCCAGCAGCCAGCGGACGGGAGGAGTCCGCGAGCAGTACTTC	CASSQRTGGVREQYF	TRBD2	TRBJ2-7	NA	TRBV7-2	15
TGTGCCAGCAGCCCCGGGACGCAGGGGGCGCGTGCCTATGGCTACACCTTC	CASSPGTQGARAYGYTF	TRBD1	TRBJ1-2	NA	TRBV11-2	17
TGTGCCAGTAGTATAGCGAGCCATGAGACCCAGTACTTC	CASSIASHETQYF	NA	TRBJ2-5	NA	TRBV19	13
TGTGCCAGCAGTCCTCTAGCTTCTATAGGCTACGAGCAGTACTTC	CASSPLASIGYEQYF	NA	TRBJ2-7	many	TRBV5-8	15
TGTGCCAGCAGCTTAGTCGTAGGGGGGGGCAATGAGCAGTTCTTC	CASSLVVGGGNEQFF	NA	TRBJ2-1	NA	TRBV11-2	15
TGTGCCTGGGGGGGTCCGGGACTAGCGGGTACCTACGAGCAGTACTTC	CAWGGPGLAGTYEQYF	TRBD2	TRBJ2-7	NA	TRBV30	16
TGCGCCGTCCGAAGATCGACAGGGGAGAACACTGAAGCTTTCTTT	CAVRRSTGENTEAFF	TRBD1	TRBJ1-1	NA	TRBV10-2	15
TGTGCCAGTTACCAAACCACAGGGGGAGATCAGCCCCAGCATTTT	CASYQTTGGDQPQHF	TRBD1	TRBJ1-5	NA	TRBV19	15
TGTGCCAGCAGCGCTGAGGGACAGGGTAGCGACGAGCAGTACTTC	CASSAEGQGSDEQYF	TRBD1	TRBJ2-7	NA	TRBV9	15
TGCGCCAGCAGCTTGGCCAGGGGACTAGTTCCCGACGAGCAGTACTTC	CASSLARGLVPDEQYF	TRBD2	TRBJ2-7	NA	TRBV5-1	16